One sample yielded the 15 T cell receptor beta chains listed below, sequenced in a study of CD8+CD57+ T cells in acquired aplastic anemia. Genomic DNA templated the TCR beta VDJ and CDR3 profiling. One entry per CDR3 protein results from TCRdb running MiXCR on the reads. The sample carries approximately 250,000 distinct CDR3 sequences, approximately 79% recorded once. For sequencing, patients were chosen who had shown expansion of CD8+CD57+ cells by flow cytometry. Sequencing was carried out using sorted CD4+, CD8+, or CD8+CD57+ T cells (not recorded which) from PBMCs. The receptors derive from a human donor with aplastic anemia.

This clonotype has just a few counts. V usage is TRBV9 and J usage is TRBJ1-4; TRBD1 might be the D (5 bases). Germline V gene data show CDR1 as SGDLS and CDR2 as YYNGEE. V dropped 4 bases and J dropped 8 bases, with 15 bases sitting between them. This CDR3 contains 14 residues. This CDR3 is CASSLGHGAEKLFF. CDR3 nucleotide sequence: TGTGCCAGCAGCTTAGGACACGGAGCGGAAAAACTGTTTTTT.

The chain links TRBV20-1 to TRBJ2-3, with 12 bases aligning to TRBD2. The CDR3 has 15 residues. Per germline, CDR1 DFQATT and CDR2 SNEGSKA (reference sequence). V was clipped by 2 bases and J by 2 bases; unmatched bases: 2. The CDR3, as DNA: TGCAGTGCTAGACTAGCGGGAGGGAACACAGATACGCAGTATTTT. Protein product: CSARLAGGNTDTQYF.

On this clonotype: At one end the junction does not follow the germline gene, possibly because of a read error. V usage is TRBV5-1 and J usage is TRBJ2-3; D is unresolved. Germline CDR1 and CDR2: SGHRS and YFSETQ. CDR3 length: 12 amino acids. The CDR3 sequence: CASSVVSGTQYF. For the CDR3, the DNA is TGTGCCAGCAGCGTAGTCTCCGGTACGCAGTATTTT.

V gene TRBV6-5 combines with J gene TRBJ2-1, with D perhaps TRBD1 or TRBD2 (5 bases each). Germline-derived CDR1 and CDR2 are MNHEY and SVGAGI. V was clipped by 6 bases and J by 5 bases, with 17 bases between them. The CDR3 covers 15 residues. The CDR3 spells CASSVVEGRHNEQFF. DNA of the CDR3: TGTGCCAGCAGCGTAGTAGAGGGGCGTCACAATGAGCAGTTCTTC.

The genes are TRBV7-8 and TRBJ2-3; 7 bases are a match to TRBD1. Germline V lookup: CDR1 SGHVS, CDR2 FQNEAQ. The CDR3 is 15 amino acids. The V gene end was trimmed by 5 bases and the J gene end by 11 bases; junction bases not matched to a gene: 16. The chain's CDR3 is CASSVGGQRTTQQYF. As DNA, the CDR3 is TGTGCCAGCAGCGTAGGGGGACAGCGCACAACGCAGCAGTATTTT.

The chain joins TRBV4-3 to TRBJ2-3; tentative D call: TRBD2 (5 bases). The CDR3 has 15 amino acids. The V end was cut by 6 bases, the J end by 3 bases, with 16 bases between. The V gene's germline CDR1 is LGHNA and CDR2 YSLEER. The CDR3 nucleotides read TGCGCCAGCAGACCGGTTTTGGGGAGTACAGATACGCAGTATTTT. Amino acid sequence: CASRPVLGSTDTQYF.

Turning to this clonotype: It is likely a read error, because the conserved phenylalanine at the end of the CDR3 is missing. No DNA is shown, since the ends of the CDR3 on it are uncertain; the CDR3 is the one TCRdb lists. The chain links TRBV2 to TRBJ2-4. Germline assignment: CDR1 SNHLY and CDR2 FYNNEI. Both ends counted, the CDR3 spans 12 residues. The CDR3 loop reads CASGGAGNIPYY.

This clonotype has a single count. One junction end does not reproduce the germline sequence, and a read error may be involved. V and J are TRBV2 and TRBJ1-1, with D uncertain. CDR1 SNHLY and CDR2 FYNNEI come from the germline V gene. The CDR3 has 12 amino acids. Written as DNA, the CDR3 is TGTGCCAGCGGTTGGATAAACACTGAAGTTTTCTTT. Encoded protein: CASGWINTEVFF.

This clonotype was detected once. At one of its ends the junction is not consistent with the germline gene, which may arise from a read error. The chain combines TRBV7-8 with TRBJ2-3; unclear D gene. The CDR3 runs to 14 residues. Germline lookup yields CDR1 SGHVS and CDR2 FQNEAQ. The CDR3 is CASSLEGRVLTKYF. CDR3 nucleotides: TGTGCCAGCAGCTTAGAGGGAAGAGTCCTTACGAAGTATTTT.

Regarding this clonotype: Germline is not matched at one junction end, which may reflect a read error. The chain combines TRBV11-2 with TRBJ1-1; D gene ambiguous. Germline lookup yields CDR1 SGHAT and CDR2 FQNNGV. The CDR3 length is 15 residues. CDR3 in DNA: TGTGCCAGCAGCATAGATAGCGGAGGGTACACTGAGGCTTTCTTT. This codes for CASSIDSGGYTEAFF.

With regard to this clonotype: It is unclear where the CDR3 begins or ends on the DNA, so no DNA is shown, and the CDR3 is as TCRdb lists it. The gene calls are TRBV7-9 and TRBJ2-3; the DNA was not used to check the table's D call, TRBD2. The length of the CDR3 is 14 amino acids, counting both ends. Looked up from germline, CDR1 is SEHNR and CDR2 is FQNEAQ (reference sequence). CDR3 amino acids: CASSLGETPYFGPF.

Points on this clonotype: In this CDR3 the conserved last residue, phenylalanine or tryptophan, is missing, so a read error is likely. The DNA is omitted, as the CDR3 cannot be located on it reliably, and the CDR3 follows TCRdb's listing. V and J are TRBV7-3 and TRBJ2-3; TRBD2, the table's D call, was not compared with the DNA. A total of 13 residues make up the CDR3, ends included. Germline CDR1 and CDR2: SGHTA and FQGTGA. CDR3: CASSFQRSGGRYD.

This chain joins TRBV7-8 and TRBJ2-1; D perhaps matches TRBD2 (5 bases). Germline CDR1 SGHVS, CDR2 FQNEAQ. The CDR3 is made up of 16 amino acids. V shed 3 bases and J shed 10 bases, with 22 bases lying between them. Written as DNA, the CDR3 is TGTGCCAGCAGCTTGGCGGGCGGAAACGGTCAGCAGGAGCAGTTCTTC. Its protein product is CASSLAGGNGQQEQFF.

The rearrangement links TRBV19 to TRBJ2-7, with 13 bases lining up with TRBD2. Unmatched junction bases numbered 4, after V lost 3 bases and J lost 2 bases. The CDR3 has 16 amino acids. Germline CDR1 reads LNHDA; CDR2 reads SQIVND (reference sequence). CDR3 sequence reads: CASSIPGLAGAYEQYF. Here the CDR3 DNA reads TGTGCCAGTAGTATCCCCGGACTAGCGGGGGCCTACGAGCAGTACTTC.

This chain connects TRBV7-9 to TRBJ2-7, with TRBD2 matching over 7 bases. Germline V gene sequence: CDR1 SEHNR, CDR2 FQNEAQ (reference sequence). This CDR3 comprises 18 residues. J lost 1 base, V lost 3 bases, and 15 bases had no gene match. CDR3 in amino acids: CASSFQTSGAGLSYEQYV. The CDR3 DNA reads as TGTGCCAGCAGCTTTCAAACAAGCGGGGCGGGCCTTTCCTACGAGCAGTACGTC.